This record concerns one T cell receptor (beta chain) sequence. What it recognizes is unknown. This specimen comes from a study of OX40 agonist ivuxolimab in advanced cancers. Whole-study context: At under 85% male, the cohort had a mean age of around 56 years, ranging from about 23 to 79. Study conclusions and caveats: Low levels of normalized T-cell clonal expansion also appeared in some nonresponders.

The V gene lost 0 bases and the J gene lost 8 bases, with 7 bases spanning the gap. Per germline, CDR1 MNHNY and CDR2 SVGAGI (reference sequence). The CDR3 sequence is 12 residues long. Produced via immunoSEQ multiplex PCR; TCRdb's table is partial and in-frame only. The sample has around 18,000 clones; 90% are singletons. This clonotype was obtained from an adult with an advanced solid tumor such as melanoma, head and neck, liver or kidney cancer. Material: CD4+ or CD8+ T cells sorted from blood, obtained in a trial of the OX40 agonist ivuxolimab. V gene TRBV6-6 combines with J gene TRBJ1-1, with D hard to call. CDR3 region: CASSYSGNEAFF. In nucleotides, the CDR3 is TGTGCCAGCAGTTACTCGGGGAACGAAGCTTTCTTT.